This T cell receptor beta chain was recovered during a study of blood T cell repertoires in COVID-19 (dated by TCRdb to 2018 to 2020). With regard to the full study: The collaborator samples originated in the United States, Italy and Spain and spanned the acute and convalescent phases of COVID-19. Where HLA class I and class II types were available, the types were taken from metadata supplied by the sample provider, not from assay-based typing. The prospective study material was composed of cDNA or gDNA derived from T cells, B-cell-depleted T cells, or PBMCs. Deeply sampled blood TCRbeta repertoires from subjects exposed to, actively infected with, or recovered from COVID-19 were included in the dataset. The repertoires were released in a freely available public database intended as a resource for research on the immune response to SARS-CoV-2. The samples were drawn from the first 160 participants of the ongoing ImmuneRACE study and from more than 1,000 subjects provided by 6 global collaborators. The sample metadata nearly always contained a de-identified subject ID, COVID-19 status, age in years and sex. Overall study outcomes, separate from this receptor: How much clinical and demographic metadata was included differed by source and by participant, and the metadata was provided uncurated.

Worth noting for this clone: What antigen it recognizes has not been identified. The sample holds no much larger clone one base away, and base qualities are not on file.

Participants in the prospective study were enrolled through a virtual design, were aged roughly 18 to 100 years, and lived in approximately 25 United States geographic areas. In the prospective study, participants were assigned to cohorts based on the clinical history participants reported in a screening survey and a study questionnaire. Exposed participants were defined as having been in contact with someone with a PCR-confirmed or clinician-diagnosed COVID-19 case within 2 weeks of study entry. Mobile phlebotomists in the prospective study collected whole blood, serum and a nasopharyngeal or oropharyngeal swab from every participant. Participants in the prospective study had the option to provide additional blood draws and questionnaires over a 2-month period. Before DNA extraction, prospective study blood samples were shipped either frozen or at room temperature. As encoded in the germline V gene, CDR1 is SGHRS while CDR2 is YFSETQ. V lost 0 bases and J lost 2 bases, and the count of bases not matched to a germline gene is 5. The CDR3 holds 15 amino acids from the cysteine to the phenylalanine. This entry keeps only the CDR3 DNA: 45 bases, framed from base 1.

TCRbeta CDR3 regions were amplified from genomic DNA using the immunoSEQ Assay, a bias-controlled multiplex PCR. In the source study's methods: The number of nucleated cells in each sample was estimated from the amplification of reference gene primers within the assay. To quantify the absolute abundance of each unique TCRbeta CDR3 rearrangement, sequence reads were collapsed and filtered. For each sample, productive Simpson clonality was calculated by taking the square root of Simpson's diversity index across productive rearrangements. TCRdb retrieved this table from immuneACCESS and kept in-frame rearrangements only. Not all clones are present; in checked studies, unresolved V genes account for under half, and no reason is known for the remainder. V, J and clone size derive from that table, while D and trimming were established from the DNA sequence. In all, the sample holds about 300,000 clones, and nearly 90% of those were seen once. Roughly 2.9% of the sample is in the top ten clones.

Sequencing used PBMCs or T cells enriched from blood (not recorded which). This clonotype was sampled from a woman in her forties or fifties who had been exposed to COVID-19. The chain is assembled from TRBV5-1 and TRBJ2-7; TRBD2 aligns with 7 central bases. The CDR3 protein is CASSLEAGFTYEQYF. The nucleotides read TGCGCCAGCAGCTTGGAAGCGGGGTTCACCTACGAGCAGTACTTC. The full variable domain, with segments outside the CDR3 supplied by the reference TRBV5-1 and TRBJ2-7 proteins, appears as KAGVTQTPRYLIKTRGQQVTLSCSPISGHRSVSWYQQTPGQGLQFLFEYFSETQRNKGNFPGRFSGRQFSNSRSEMNVSTLELGDSALYLCASSLEAGFTYEQYFGPGTRLTVT.